Listed below are T cell receptor beta chains from one sample, sequenced in a study of CD8 T cells in Susac syndrome. TCRdb itself ran the immunoSEQ multiplex PCR reads through MiXCR, one entry per CDR3 protein. The profile shows 200,000 to 300,000 distinct CDR3 sequences, around 96% of them singletons. The sample comprised CD4+ T cells from PBMCs. The receptors stem from a human donor with Susac syndrome. Each CDR3 is given with its conserved first and last residue. D genes are given only for firm matches. Where a row states a size, it is once, few, many or the class of an expanded clone; other rows omit it.

v_call	j_call	d_call	cdr3_length	clone_size	cdr3_aa	cdr3_nt
TRBV29-1	TRBJ2-1	TRBD2	15	NA	CSVEGSGTIYNEQFF	TGCAGCGTTGAGGGAAGCGGGACGATTTACAATGAGCAGTTCTTC
TRBV3-1	TRBJ1-3	NA	15	NA	CASSYHRSSGNTIYF	TGTGCCAGCAGCTACCACAGGAGCTCTGGAAACACCATATATTTT
TRBV5-1	TRBJ2-3	NA	15	NA	CASSSQAKPTDTQYF	TGCGCCAGCAGCAGCCAGGCCAAACCGACAGATACGCAGTATTTT
TRBV20-1	TRBJ1-2	TRBD1	12	NA	CSVGQGVDGYTF	TGCAGTGTAGGACAGGGGGTAGATGGCTACACCTTC
TRBV29-1	TRBJ1-2	TRBD1	12	NA	CSAGTGIYGYTF	TGCAGCGCTGGGACAGGGATTTATGGCTACACCTTC
TRBV30	TRBJ1-1	NA	13	NA	CAWSSIPGDVAFF	TGTGCCTGGAGTAGTATCCCAGGGGATGTAGCTTTCTTT
TRBV4-1	TRBJ2-7	TRBD2	16	NA	CASSPSYSGSSYEQYF	TGCGCCAGCAGCCCATCCTATAGCGGGAGCTCCTACGAGCAGTACTTC
TRBV20-1	TRBJ2-7	TRBD2	13	once	CSASSGLGAEQYF	TGCAGTGCTAGTTCGGGACTAGGTGCCGAGCAGTACTTC
TRBV23-1	TRBJ2-7	TRBD2	17	NA	CASSQQSGRAGTYEQYF	TGCGCCAGCAGTCAACAGAGCGGGAGGGCCGGAACCTACGAGCAGTACTTC
TRBV6-1	TRBJ2-5	TRBD2	17	NA	CASNRLKTSGTQETQYF	TGTGCCAGCAATAGATTAAAGACTAGCGGAACCCAAGAGACCCAGTACTTC
TRBV28	TRBJ2-5	TRBD2	15	NA	CASTRASGRAETQYF	TGTGCCAGCACCCGTGCTAGCGGGAGGGCTGAGACCCAGTACTTC
TRBV9	TRBJ2-1	TRBD2	15	NA	CASSARLAGSNEQFF	TGTGCCAGCAGCGCCCGACTAGCGGGGTCCAATGAGCAGTTCTTC
TRBV6-5	TRBJ2-7	TRBD2	15	NA	CASSWRGSGVGEQYF	TGTGCCAGCAGCTGGCGGGGGTCCGGCGTGGGGGAGCAGTACTTC
TRBV7-9	TRBJ2-1	TRBD2	14	NA	CASSWTSGRNEQFF	TGTGCCAGCAGCTGGACTAGCGGGAGGAATGAGCAGTTCTTC
TRBV30	TRBJ1-5	NA	16	NA	CAWSAPRRDSNQPQHF	TGTGCCTGGAGTGCCCCTCGGCGGGATAGCAATCAGCCCCAGCATTTT
TRBV11-1	TRBJ1-6	NA	16	NA	CASSLRDRSLNSPLHF	TGTGCCAGCAGCTTAAGGGACCGCAGCCTCAATTCACCCCTCCACTTT
TRBV7-2	TRBJ1-5	NA	13	few	CASGQGGNQPQHF	TGTGCCAGCGGGCAGGGTGGCAATCAGCCCCAGCATTTT
TRBV4-1	TRBJ2-7	TRBD1	14	NA	CASSYRDRAYEQYF	TGCGCCAGCAGCTACCGGGACAGGGCCTACGAGCAGTACTTC
TRBV20-1	TRBJ2-7	NA	15	once	CSASRGGMGAYEQYF	TGCAGTGCTAGCCGAGGCGGGATGGGCGCCTACGAGCAGTACTTC
TRBV4-1	TRBJ2-1	TRBD2	15	NA	CASSHRLAGADEQFF	TGCGCCAGCAGCCACCGACTAGCGGGAGCGGATGAGCAGTTCTTC
TRBV18	TRBJ2-7	NA	12	NA	CASSPDQRSQYF	TGTGCCAGCTCACCGGACCAGCGGTCGCAGTACTTC
TRBV11-2	TRBJ2-7	NA	14	NA	CASRRMTEPYEQYF	TGTGCCAGCAGACGAATGACAGAACCCTACGAGCAGTACTTC
TRBV16	TRBJ1-1	NA	12	NA	CASSPDPAEAFF	TGTGCCAGCAGCCCCGACCCGGCTGAAGCTTTCTTT
TRBV3-1	TRBJ2-7	NA	18	NA	CASSQDINSRPISYEQYF	TGTGCCAGCAGCCAGGATATTAATAGCAGACCGATTTCCTACGAGCAGTACTTC
TRBV11-2	TRBJ2-7	TRBD1	16	NA	CASSLGRSGQGVRQYF	TGTGCCAGCAGCTTAGGCAGATCGGGACAGGGCGTTCGGCAGTACTTC
TRBV9	TRBJ2-3	NA	12	NA	CASSEHTDTQYF	TGTGCCAGCAGCGAACACACAGATACGCAGTATTTT
TRBV12-3/TRBV12-4	TRBJ2-1	NA	13	NA	CASSLDRRNEQFF	TGTGCCAGCAGTTTAGACCGGCGCAATGAGCAGTTCTTC
TRBV6-5	TRBJ1-5	NA	14	NA	CASSFRPSNQPQHF	TGTGCCAGCAGTTTTCGACCGAGCAATCAGCCCCAGCATTTT
TRBV20-1	TRBJ2-1	TRBD2	14	NA	CSVHSGTARDEQFF	TGCAGTGTCCATAGCGGGACTGCTCGGGATGAGCAGTTCTTC
TRBV9	TRBJ2-3	TRBD1	16	NA	CASSVAGTGSPDTQYF	TGTGCCAGCAGCGTAGCTGGGACAGGGTCCCCAGATACGCAGTATTTT
TRBV30	TRBJ2-6	NA	14	NA	CASERGGGANVLTF	TGTGCCTCAGAACGAGGTGGTGGGGCCAACGTCCTGACTTTC
TRBV11-2	TRBJ2-3	NA	13	once	CASNRDYTDTQYF	TGTGCCAGCAACCGTGACTACACAGATACGCAGTATTTT
TRBV28	TRBJ2-7	NA	13	few	CASRETGSYEQYF	TGTGCCAGCAGGGAGACTGGAAGCTACGAGCAGTACTTC
TRBV5-1	TRBJ2-2	NA	15	NA	CASSLADRNTGELFF	TGCGCCAGCAGCTTGGCAGACAGAAACACCGGGGAGCTGTTTTTT
TRBV24-1	TRBJ1-1	NA	12	NA	CATSDPGQKAFF	TGTGCCACCAGTGATCCGGGACAAAAAGCTTTCTTT
TRBV24-1	TRBJ2-3	NA	16	NA	CATSDFKGTGPDTQYF	TGTGCCACCAGTGATTTTAAGGGGACCGGCCCAGATACGCAGTATTTT
TRBV9	TRBJ2-7	TRBD2	14	NA	CASSVSGNSYEQYF	TGTGCCAGCAGCGTAAGCGGGAACTCCTACGAGCAGTACTTC
TRBV14	TRBJ2-5	TRBD1	15	NA	CASSPTNDRVETQYF	TGTGCCAGCAGCCCTACGAATGACAGGGTAGAGACCCAGTACTTC
TRBV5-1	TRBJ2-6	TRBD2	20	NA	CASRHGRTLPNGSGANVLTF	TGCGCCAGCAGACACGGGAGGACTCTACCCAACGGCTCTGGGGCCAACGTCCTGACTTTC
TRBV29-1	TRBJ2-5	NA	13	once	CSVGRVTQETQYF	TGCAGCGTGGGCAGGGTGACCCAAGAGACCCAGTACTTC
TRBV25-1	TRBJ1-2	TRBD1	14	NA	CASSPGTGPGGYTF	TGTGCCAGCAGCCCAGGGACAGGGCCGGGTGGCTACACCTTC
TRBV7-9	TRBJ1-2	NA	11	NA	CASSRNTGYTF	TGTGCCAGCAGTCGCAACACAGGCTACACCTTC
TRBV28	TRBJ2-1	NA	13	NA	CASITRQSNEQFF	TGTGCCAGCATTACAAGGCAGAGCAATGAACAGTTCTTC
TRBV28	TRBJ2-1	TRBD2	15	NA	CAVFSSGRIDNEQFF	TGTGCCGTTTTCTCGAGCGGGAGAATTGACAATGAGCAGTTCTTC
TRBV15	TRBJ2-2	NA	14	NA	CATSNRRGTGELFF	TGTGCCACCAGCAATCGCAGGGGAACCGGGGAGCTGTTTTTT
TRBV27	TRBJ2-3	TRBD1	15	NA	CASRRRQGYTDTQYF	TGTGCCAGCAGGCGTCGACAGGGGTACACAGATACGCAGTATTTT
TRBV5-1	TRBJ2-1	NA	13	NA	CASSSWGEDEQFF	TGCGCCAGCAGCTCATGGGGGGAGGATGAGCAGTTCTTC
TRBV19	TRBJ2-3	NA	16	NA	CASTPSGAEVTDTQYF	TGTGCCAGTACCCCGTCCGGAGCTGAGGTGACAGATACGCAGTATTTT
TRBV13	TRBJ2-1	NA	15	NA	CASSLVDRVAGEQFF	TGTGCCAGCAGCTTAGTAGATCGGGTAGCCGGTGAGCAGTTCTTC
TRBV6-5	TRBJ2-7	TRBD2	14	NA	CASRALADDYEQYF	TGTGCCAGCAGAGCACTAGCGGACGACTACGAGCAGTACTTC
TRBV9	TRBJ1-5	NA	14	NA	CASSRTNSNQPQHF	TGTGCCAGCAGTCGAACGAATAGCAATCAGCCCCAGCATTTT
TRBV4-1	TRBJ2-1	TRBD2	22	NA	CASSQDKHAIAGVVGSYNEQFF	TGCGCCAGCAGCCAAGATAAACACGCAATAGCGGGAGTGGTAGGCTCCTACAATGAGCAGTTCTTC
TRBV2	TRBJ2-1	TRBD1	14	NA	CASTTGTAYNEQFF	TGTGCCAGCACTACCGGGACAGCCTACAATGAGCAGTTCTTC
TRBV3-1	TRBJ2-3	TRBD2	13	NA	CASRSGITDTQYF	TGTGCCAGCAGGAGCGGGATCACAGATACGCAGTATTTT
TRBV2	TRBJ2-1	NA	13	NA	CASSPETYNEQFF	TGTGCCAGCAGTCCAGAAACATACAATGAGCAGTTCTTC
TRBV11-3	TRBJ2-4	NA	15	NA	CASSFEGQGKNIQYF	TGTGCCAGCAGCTTCGAGGGGCAAGGCAAAAACATTCAGTACTTC
TRBV7-8	TRBJ1-1	TRBD1	12	NA	CASSTGQGRAFF	TGTGCCAGCAGCACTGGACAGGGGCGAGCTTTCTTT